This T cell receptor beta chain was retrieved from a study of shared clonotypes between healthy human individuals. The V segment lost 9 bases and the J segment 4 bases; nucleotides outside the gene matches: 6. Germline V gene sequence: CDR1 MNHNS, CDR2 SASEGT. This CDR3 contains 13 residues. Clones were sequenced by immunoSEQ multiplex PCR, and TCRdb holds only the in-frame ones, with some missing. Altogether about 2.4 million clones are present, roughly 93% being singletons, with the ten largest covering roughly 0.39%. The chain carries TRBV6-1 and TRBJ1-1; 9 nucleotides line up with TRBD1. The receptor comes from a man aged 18 to 30 in good health. Some clones in this sample may be carry-over from other donors' samples. Sequencing was carried out using naive CD4+ T cells from PBMCs. Sample subset: CD45RA+ positively selected. Written as DNA, the CDR3 is TGTGCCAGTCCCGGGACAGGGAGCACTGAAGCTTTCTTT. Protein: CASPGTGSTEAFF.